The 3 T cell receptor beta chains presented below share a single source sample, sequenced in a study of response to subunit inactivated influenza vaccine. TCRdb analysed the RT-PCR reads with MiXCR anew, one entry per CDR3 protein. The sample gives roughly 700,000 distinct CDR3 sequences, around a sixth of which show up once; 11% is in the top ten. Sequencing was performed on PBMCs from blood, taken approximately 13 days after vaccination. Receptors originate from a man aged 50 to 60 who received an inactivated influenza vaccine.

CDR3 loop: CASSLVGEWTDTQYF. As DNA, the CDR3 is TGCGCCAGCAGCTTGGTCGGGGAATGGACAGATACGCAGTATTTT. The V and J genes are TRBV5-1 and TRBJ2-3; tentatively, D is TRBD2 (5 bases). The length of the CDR3 is 15 residues. Germline V gene data show CDR1 as SGHRS and CDR2 as YFSETQ. Trimming pared 0 bases from V and 3 bases from J, leaving 11 bases between.

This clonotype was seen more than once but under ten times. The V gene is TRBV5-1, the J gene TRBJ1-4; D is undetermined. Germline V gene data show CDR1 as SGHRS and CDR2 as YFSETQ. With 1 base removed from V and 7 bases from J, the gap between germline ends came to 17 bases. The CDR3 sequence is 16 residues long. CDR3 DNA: TGCGCCAGCAGCTTGTCTTTCCCCGGTTTAAGTGAAAAACTGTTTTTT. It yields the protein CASSLSFPGLSEKLFF.

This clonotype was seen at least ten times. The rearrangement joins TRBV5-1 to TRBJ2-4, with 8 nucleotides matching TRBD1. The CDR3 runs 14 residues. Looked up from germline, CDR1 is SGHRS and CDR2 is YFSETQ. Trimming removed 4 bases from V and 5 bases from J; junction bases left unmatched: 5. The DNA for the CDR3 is TGCGCCAGCAGCCCAGGACAGGGCCAAAACATTCAGTACTTC. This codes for CASSPGQGQNIQYF.